A single sample gave rise to the 16 T cell receptor beta chains below, sequenced in a study of shared clonotypes between healthy human individuals. The table came from immunoSEQ multiplex PCR; TCRdb's copy has only in-frame clones and leaves some out. Here the sample spans around 2,000,000 clones, 90% to 95% being singletons. Positive CCR7 selection of CD45RO-negative cells yielded the naive CD8 cells, and terminally differentiated effector memory CD45RA+ cells were excluded. The source material was naive CD8+ T cells from PBMCs. Receptor source: a man younger than 30 in good health. Some clones in this sample may be carry-over from other donors' samples.

The genes are TRBV6-5 and TRBJ2-5; D ambiguous. CDR3 length equals 12 residues. Trimming took off 7 bases at V and 4 bases at J, with 10 bases between the two ends. Germline-derived CDR1 and CDR2 are MNHEY and SVGAGI. CDR3 amino acids: CASTSNRETQYF. In DNA, the CDR3 is TGTGCCAGCACTTCAAACCGAGAGACCCAGTACTTC.

The genes are TRBV7-9 and TRBJ2-1, with TRBD2 identical over 8 bases. Germline V gene lookup returns CDR1 SEHNR and CDR2 FQNEAQ (reference sequence). The CDR3 has 17 residues. The V gene end was trimmed by 4 bases and the J gene end by 2 bases; junction bases not matched to a gene: 10. CDR3 in DNA: TGTGCCAGCAGCTCAGCGGCACGCGGGAGGCCCTACAATGAGCAGTTCTTC. Its translation: CASSSAARGRPYNEQFF.

The rearrangement joins TRBV5-6 to TRBJ1-1, with 8 bases matching TRBD1. V shed 2 bases and J 1 base; nucleotides not matched to a gene: 1. The CDR3 consists of 14 residues. Germline V lookup: CDR1 SGHDT, CDR2 YYEEEE. The CDR3 nucleotides read TGTGCCAGCAGCTTTCAGGGGGCGAACACTGAAGCTTTCTTT. The encoded protein is CASSFQGANTEAFF.

Regarding this clone: Other DNA sequences from this sample encode an identical CDR3 as well. This sequence joins TRBV5-1 and TRBJ1-5; 8 bases align to TRBD1. Germline V gene sequence: CDR1 SGHRS, CDR2 YFSETQ. V lost 0 bases and J lost 1; bases outside the gene matches: 0. This CDR3 has 15 residues. In nucleotides, the CDR3 is TGCGCCAGCAGCTTGGGACAGGGGAGCAATCAGCCCCAGCATTTT. This translates into CASSLGQGSNQPQHF. Full variable domain (remainder filled in from reference TRBV5-1 and TRBJ1-5): KAGVTQTPRYLIKTRGQQVTLSCSPISGHRSVSWYQQTPGQGLQFLFEYFSETQRNKGNFPGRFSGRQFSNSRSEMNVSTLELGDSALYLCASSLGQGSNQPQHFGDGTRLSIL.

V usage is TRBV27 and J usage is TRBJ2-1; 8 bases are a match to TRBD1. Germline V gene lookup returns CDR1 MNHEY and CDR2 SMNVEV (reference sequence). J lost 2 bases, V lost 7 bases, and 7 bases had no gene match. The CDR3 is 15 amino acids. CDR3 residues: CASTPQGAAYNEQFF. CDR3 sequence (DNA): TGTGCCAGCACCCCCCAGGGGGCCGCCTACAATGAGCAGTTCTTC.

The rearrangement joins TRBV6-4 to TRBJ2-3, with TRBD2 matching 13 bases. The germline gives CDR1 MRHNA, CDR2 SNTAGT. The CDR3 runs to 15 residues. The J segment lost 5 bases and the V segment lost 5 bases, leaving 4 bases of the junction unmatched. CDR3 amino acids: CASSRTSGRIDTQYF. The DNA for the CDR3 is TGTGCCAGCAGTAGGACTAGCGGGAGAATAGATACGCAGTATTTT.

The CDR3 region has the DNA TGTGCCAGCAGCCATCTAGCTAGCTACGAGCAGTACTTC. Its protein is CASSHLASYEQYF. The chain couples TRBV16 to TRBJ2-7, with D maybe TRBD2 (5 bases). The CDR3 extends over 13 amino acids. The germline V gene has CDR1 KGHSY and CDR2 FQNENV. Trimming took off 3 bases at V and 3 bases at J, with 9 bases between the two ends. The whole variable domain, filled in from reference TRBV16 and TRBJ2-7, reads GEEVAQTPKHLVRGEGQKAKLYCAPIKGHSYVFWYQQVLKNEFKFLISFQNENVFDETGMPKERFSAKCLPNSPCSLEIQATKLEDSAVYFCASSHLASYEQYFGPGTRLTVT.

This chain's CDR3 is CASSDRGETDTQYF. The CDR3 nucleotides are TGCGCCAGCAGTGACAGGGGGGAAACAGATACGCAGTATTTT. The chain uses TRBV10-2 and TRBJ2-3, with a possible D match to TRBD1 (7 bases). The germline V and J ends were trimmed by 3 bases and 3 bases, with 10 bases remaining between them. Germline V gene lookup returns CDR1 WSHSY and CDR2 SAAADI. The CDR3 runs to 14 residues.

The genes are TRBV29-1 and TRBJ2-1; D gene unclear. The CDR3 is made up of 13 amino acids. The germline V gene has CDR1 SQVTM and CDR2 ANQGSEA. V lost 0 bases, J lost 7 bases, and 10 bases lay in between. The CDR3 coding sequence is TGCAGCGTTGAAGAGGGTGCCGTAAATGAGCAGTTCTTC. Its protein is CSVEEGAVNEQFF.

The chain is built from TRBV5-1 and TRBJ2-4, with 12 bases matching TRBD2. The CDR3 is made up of 19 amino acids. Germline CDR1 and CDR2: SGHRS and YFSETQ. V gave up 3 bases and J gave up 8 bases; unmatched junction bases: 18. The CDR3 sequence: CASSWETGTSGWKADIQYF. In nucleotides, the CDR3 is TGCGCCAGCAGCTGGGAAACGGGGACTAGCGGGTGGAAGGCGGACATTCAGTACTTC. The complete variable domain, with remaining parts taken from reference TRBV5-1 and TRBJ2-4, reads KAGVTQTPRYLIKTRGQQVTLSCSPISGHRSVSWYQQTPGQGLQFLFEYFSETQRNKGNFPGRFSGRQFSNSRSEMNVSTLELGDSALYLCASSWETGTSGWKADIQYFGAGTRLSVL.

This chain links TRBV4-2 with TRBJ1-1, with TRBD1 as a possible D gene (5 bases). This CDR3 region has 15 residues. Germline V gives CDR1 LGHNA, CDR2 YNFKEQ. The germline V and J ends were trimmed by 3 bases and 7 bases, with 18 bases remaining between them. The CDR3 DNA reads TGTGCCAGCAGCCAGGCGGGGGAACGGTCGGGTGAAGCTTTCTTT. Translation: CASSQAGERSGEAFF.

The chain couples TRBV27 to TRBJ2-3; D is uncertain. The CDR3 contains 13 residues. Trimming pared 2 bases from V and 4 bases from J, leaving 7 bases between. Germline loops: CDR1 MNHEY, CDR2 SMNVEV (reference sequence). The CDR3 nucleotides read TGTGCCAGCAGTTTAGAGTTCCCAGATACGCAGTATTTT. It translates to CASSLEFPDTQYF.

The CDR3 sequence: CASSLGFSGGNNEQFF. The CDR3 DNA sequence: TGTGCCAGCAGCTTAGGTTTTAGCGGGGGTAACAATGAGCAGTTCTTC. V usage is TRBV7-8 and J usage is TRBJ2-1; 9 bases are shared with TRBD2. The trim removed 1 base at V and 5 bases at J, leaving 6 bases unmatched. CDR1 and CDR2 from the germline V gene are SGHVS and FQNEAQ. The CDR3 is made up of 16 amino acids.

CDR3 sequence (DNA): TGTGCCAGCTCATCCACGGGGGCACGGGAAAAACTGTTTTTT. Translation gives CASSSTGAREKLFF. J is TRBJ1-4 and V is TRBV18; TRBD1 might be the D (6 bases). In germline, CDR1 is KGHSH, CDR2 LQKENI. The CDR3 contains 14 residues. V lost 5 bases and J 8 bases, leaving 15 bases between the germline ends.

The rearrangement uses TRBV28 and TRBJ2-7, with D tentatively TRBD2 (5 bases). Trimming took off 5 bases at V and 3 bases at J, with 20 bases between the two ends. This CDR3 is built from 16 residues. CDR1 and CDR2 from the germline V gene are MDHEN and SYDVKM. CDR3 bases: TGTGCCAGCAGTATAAAAACGCCGGACTCCCACTACGAGCAGTACTTC. This codes for CASSIKTPDSHYEQYF.

This chain joins TRBV7-8 and TRBJ2-7, with D unresolved. The CDR3 consists of 16 residues. Trimming took off 1 base at V and 2 bases at J, with 15 bases between the two ends. Germline CDR1 and CDR2: SGHVS and FQNEAQ. The CDR3 nucleotides read TGTGCCAGCAGCTTAGGACACAGCTTAATTACCTACGAGCAGTACTTC. This sequence encodes CASSLGHSLITYEQYF.